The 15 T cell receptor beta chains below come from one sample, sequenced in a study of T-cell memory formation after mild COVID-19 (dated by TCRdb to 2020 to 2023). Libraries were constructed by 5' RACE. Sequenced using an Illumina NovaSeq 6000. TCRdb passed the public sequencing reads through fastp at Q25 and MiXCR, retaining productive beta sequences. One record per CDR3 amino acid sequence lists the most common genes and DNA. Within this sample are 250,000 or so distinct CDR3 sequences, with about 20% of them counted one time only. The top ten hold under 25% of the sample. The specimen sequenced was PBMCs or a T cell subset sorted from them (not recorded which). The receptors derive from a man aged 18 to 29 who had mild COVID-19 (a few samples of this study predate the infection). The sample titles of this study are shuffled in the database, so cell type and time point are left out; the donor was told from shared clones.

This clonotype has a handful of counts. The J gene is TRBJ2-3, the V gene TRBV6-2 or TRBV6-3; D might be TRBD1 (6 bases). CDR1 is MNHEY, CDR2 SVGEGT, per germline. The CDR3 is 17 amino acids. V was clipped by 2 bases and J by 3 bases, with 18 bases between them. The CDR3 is CASSYTLGQIGTDTQYF. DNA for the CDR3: TGTGCCAGCAGTTACACCCTAGGACAGATTGGAACAGATACGCAGTATTTT.

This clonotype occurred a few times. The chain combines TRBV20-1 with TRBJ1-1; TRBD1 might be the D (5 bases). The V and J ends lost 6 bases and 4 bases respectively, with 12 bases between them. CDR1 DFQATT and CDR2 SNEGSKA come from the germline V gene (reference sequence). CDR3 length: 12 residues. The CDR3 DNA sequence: TGCAGTGCAAGCCGACAGATCACTGAAGCTTTCTTT. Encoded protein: CSASRQITEAFF.

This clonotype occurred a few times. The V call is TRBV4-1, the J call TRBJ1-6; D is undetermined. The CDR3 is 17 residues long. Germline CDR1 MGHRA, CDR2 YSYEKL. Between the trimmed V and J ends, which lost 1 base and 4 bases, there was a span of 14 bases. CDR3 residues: CASSQGSQDLYNSPLHF. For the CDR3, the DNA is TGCGCCAGCAGCCAAGGCAGCCAAGACCTTTATAATTCACCCCTCCACTTT.

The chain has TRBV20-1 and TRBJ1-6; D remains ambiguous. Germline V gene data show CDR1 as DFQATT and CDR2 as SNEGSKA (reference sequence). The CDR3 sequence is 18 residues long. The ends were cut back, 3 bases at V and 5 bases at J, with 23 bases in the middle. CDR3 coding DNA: TGCAGTGCTAGCCCACTCCTTGGGAGGGATTTGAATAATTCACCCCTCCACTTT. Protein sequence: CSASPLLGRDLNNSPLHF.

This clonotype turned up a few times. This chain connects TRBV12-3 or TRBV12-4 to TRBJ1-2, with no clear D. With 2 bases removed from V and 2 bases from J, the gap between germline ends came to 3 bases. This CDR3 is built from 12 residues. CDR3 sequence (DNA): TGTGCCAGCAGTTTATACAACTATGGCTACACCTTC. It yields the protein CASSLYNYGYTF.

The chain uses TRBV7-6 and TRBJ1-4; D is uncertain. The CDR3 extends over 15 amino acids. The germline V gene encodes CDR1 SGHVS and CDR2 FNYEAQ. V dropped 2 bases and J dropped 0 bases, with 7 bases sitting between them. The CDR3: CASSLYPATNEKLFF. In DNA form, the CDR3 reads TGTGCCAGCAGCTTATACCCCGCAACTAATGAAAAACTGTTTTTT.

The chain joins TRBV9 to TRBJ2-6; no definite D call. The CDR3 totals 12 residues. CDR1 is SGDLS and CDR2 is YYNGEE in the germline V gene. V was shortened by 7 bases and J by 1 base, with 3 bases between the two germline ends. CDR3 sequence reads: CASLSGANVLTF. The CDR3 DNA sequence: TGTGCCAGCTTATCTGGGGCCAACGTCCTGACTTTC.

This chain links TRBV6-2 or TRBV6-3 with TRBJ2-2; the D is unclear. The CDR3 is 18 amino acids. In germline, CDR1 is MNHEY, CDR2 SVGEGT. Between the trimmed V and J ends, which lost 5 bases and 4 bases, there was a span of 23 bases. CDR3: CASSDRPPDPPGTGELFF. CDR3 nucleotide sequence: TGTGCCAGCAGTGATAGACCGCCGGACCCCCCGGGCACCGGGGAGCTGTTTTTT.

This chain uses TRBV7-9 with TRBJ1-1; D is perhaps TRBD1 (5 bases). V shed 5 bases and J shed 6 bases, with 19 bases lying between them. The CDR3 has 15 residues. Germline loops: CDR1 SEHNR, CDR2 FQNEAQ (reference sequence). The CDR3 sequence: CASSPSMGRGAEAFF. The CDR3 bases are TGTGCCAGCAGCCCCTCCATGGGCCGGGGGGCTGAAGCTTTCTTT. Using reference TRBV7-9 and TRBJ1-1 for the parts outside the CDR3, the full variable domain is DTGVSQNPRHKITKRGQNVTFRCDPISEHNRLYWYRQTLGQGPEFLTYFQNEAQLEKSRLLSDRFSAERPKGSFSTLEIQRTEQGDSAMYLCASSPSMGRGAEAFFGQGTRLTVV.

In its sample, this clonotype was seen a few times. The CDR3 DNA reads TGCAGTGCTAGAGATGGACGGGGGGGCGCAGATACGCAGTATTTT. Translated: CSARDGRGGADTQYF. The rearrangement joins TRBV20-1 to TRBJ2-3; TRBD2 matches 8 bases. The V segment lost 0 bases and the J segment 4 bases; nucleotides outside the gene matches: 6. The CDR3 totals 15 residues. The germline V gene has CDR1 DFQATT and CDR2 SNEGSKA (reference sequence).

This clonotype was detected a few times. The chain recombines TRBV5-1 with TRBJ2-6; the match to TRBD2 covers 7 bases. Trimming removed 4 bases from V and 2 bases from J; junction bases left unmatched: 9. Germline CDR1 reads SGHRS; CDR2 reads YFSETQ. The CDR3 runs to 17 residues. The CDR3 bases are TGCGCCAGCAGCCTAAATGGGAGGGATACTGGGGCCAACGTCCTGACTTTC. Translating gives CASSLNGRDTGANVLTF. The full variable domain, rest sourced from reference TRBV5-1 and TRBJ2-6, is KAGVTQTPRYLIKTRGQQVTLSCSPISGHRSVSWYQQTPGQGLQFLFEYFSETQRNKGNFPGRFSGRQFSNSRSEMNVSTLELGDSALYLCASSLNGRDTGANVLTFGAGSRLTVL.

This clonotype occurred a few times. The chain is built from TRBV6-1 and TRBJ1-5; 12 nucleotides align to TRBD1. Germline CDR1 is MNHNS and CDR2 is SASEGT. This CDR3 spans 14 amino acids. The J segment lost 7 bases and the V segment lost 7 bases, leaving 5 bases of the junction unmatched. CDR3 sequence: CASTGTGGWQPQHF. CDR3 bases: TGTGCCAGCACCGGGACAGGGGGCTGGCAGCCCCAGCATTTT.

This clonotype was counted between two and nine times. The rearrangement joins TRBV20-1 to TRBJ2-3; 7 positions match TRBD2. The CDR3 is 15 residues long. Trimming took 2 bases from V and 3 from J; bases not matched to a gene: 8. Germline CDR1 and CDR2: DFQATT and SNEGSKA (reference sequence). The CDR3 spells CSARWEGSRTDTQYF. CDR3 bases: TGCAGTGCTAGATGGGAGGGGTCGAGAACAGATACGCAGTATTTT.

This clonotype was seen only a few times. For the CDR3, the DNA is TGCAGTGCTAGAAGACAGGGGAATTCACCCCTCCACTTT. It translates to CSARRQGNSPLHF. This chain joins TRBV20-1 and TRBJ1-6; 8 bases are a match to TRBD1. The CDR3 loop spans 13 amino acids. CDR1 and CDR2 (germline): DFQATT, SNEGSKA (reference sequence). V lost 2 bases and J lost 7; bases outside the gene matches: 1.

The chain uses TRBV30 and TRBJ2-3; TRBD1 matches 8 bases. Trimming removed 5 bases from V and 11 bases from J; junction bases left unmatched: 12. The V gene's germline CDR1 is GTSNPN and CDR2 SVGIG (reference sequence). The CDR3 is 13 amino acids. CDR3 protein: CAWRQNPGTGQYF. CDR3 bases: TGTGCCTGGCGACAAAACCCCGGGACAGGGCAGTATTTT. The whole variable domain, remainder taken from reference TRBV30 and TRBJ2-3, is SQTIHQWPATLVQPVGSPLSLECTVEGTSNPNLYWYRQAAGRGLQLLFYSVGIGQISSEVPQNLSASRPQDRQFILSSKKLLLSDSGFYLCAWRQNPGTGQYFGPGTRLTVL.